Listed below are T cell receptor beta chains from one sample, sequenced in a study of cytomegalovirus exposure and HLA in healthy donors. TCRdb's table, derived via immunoSEQ multiplex PCR, lists solely in-frame clones and lacks some. This sample has 240,000 or so clones, with about 80% found just once. The sequencing sample was made of PBMCs. Receptors were obtained from a woman between 40 and 50 years old in good health and CMV-seropositive. CDR3s include the opening cysteine and the closing phenylalanine or tryptophan. D genes are given only for firm matches. Not all rows give a size; the values are once, few, many and, for expanded clones, a class.

D gene	V gene	clone size	J gene	CDR3 protein	CDR3 DNA
NA	TRBV7-9	few	TRBJ2-7	CASSHRDRYHEQYF	TGTGCCAGCAGCCATCGAGACAGGTACCACGAGCAGTACTTC
TRBD2	TRBV11-3	NA	TRBJ2-5	CASSPVAGQETQYF	TGTGCCAGCTCTCCTGTAGCGGGTCAAGAGACCCAGTACTTC
TRBD2	TRBV7-9	NA	TRBJ2-7	CASSGGVYEQYF	TGTGCCAGCAGCGGGGGGGTTTACGAGCAGTACTTC
NA	TRBV4-3	NA	TRBJ2-2	CASSQVGAVVGTGELFF	TGCGCCAGCAGCCAAGTTGGGGCGGTCGTGGGCACCGGGGAGCTGTTTTTT
NA	TRBV28	NA	TRBJ2-7	CASSLPLTSSYEQYF	TGTGCCAGCAGTCTCCCACTCACGAGCTCCTACGAGCAGTACTTC
NA	TRBV30	NA	TRBJ2-1	CAWSVLGRHYEQFF	TGTGCCTGGAGTGTACTAGGGCGGCATTATGAGCAGTTCTTC
TRBD2	TRBV7-2	NA	TRBJ2-2	CASSSITPGVAGRVGELFF	TGTGCCAGCAGCTCCATAACCCCCGGTGTAGCGGGGAGAGTCGGGGAGCTGTTTTTT
NA	TRBV2	once	TRBJ1-1	CASTPQTMNTEAFF	TGTGCCAGCACACCACAGACCATGAACACTGAAGCTTTCTTT
TRBD2	TRBV29-1	few	TRBJ2-2	CSGRLAGVAGELFF	TGCAGCGGCCGACTAGCGGGAGTTGCCGGGGAGCTGTTTTTT
NA	TRBV11-3	NA	TRBJ2-6	CASSGKYSGANVLTF	TGTGCCAGCAGCGGCAAGTACTCTGGGGCCAACGTCCTGACTTTC
TRBD1	TRBV9	NA	TRBJ2-7	CASSVGTGTHEQYF	TGTGCCAGCAGCGTAGGGACAGGGACCCACGAGCAGTACTTC
NA	TRBV9	once	TRBJ2-1	CASSYVGSSGDEQFF	TGTGCCAGCAGCTACGTGGGAAGTAGCGGCGATGAGCAGTTCTTC
TRBD1	TRBV7-3	NA	TRBJ1-2	CASSLTGGTGDGYTF	TGTGCCAGCAGCTTAACGGGGGGGACAGGAGACGGCTACACCTTC
TRBD1	TRBV5-1	NA	TRBJ1-1	CASSLTGGRSTEAFF	TGCGCCAGCAGCTTGACAGGGGGCAGGAGCACTGAAGCTTTCTTT
TRBD1	TRBV11-2	NA	TRBJ1-1	CASSSAGVRGPTEAFF	TGTGCCAGCAGCTCCGCTGGGGTAAGGGGGCCCACTGAAGCTTTCTTT
TRBD1	TRBV7-7	NA	TRBJ2-5	CASSPNRGETQYF	TGTGCCAGCAGCCCCAACAGGGGTGAGACCCAGTACTTC
TRBD2	TRBV19	NA	TRBJ2-1	CASSESGDNEQFF	TGTGCCAGTAGTGAAAGCGGGGACAATGAGCAGTTCTTC
NA	TRBV30	NA	TRBJ1-3	CAWGTAYSGNTIYF	TGTGCCTGGGGGACTGCCTACTCTGGAAACACCATATATTTT
NA	TRBV6-4	NA	TRBJ2-2	CASSDSGLNTGELFF	TGTGCCAGCAGTGACTCGGGGCTAAACACCGGGGAGCTGTTTTTT
TRBD1	TRBV2	NA	TRBJ2-5	CASSVQGMVQETQYF	TGTGCCAGCAGTGTACAGGGGATGGTCCAAGAGACCCAGTACTTC
TRBD2	TRBV7-9	NA	TRBJ2-7	CASISGSSYEQYF	TGTGCCAGCATTAGCGGGAGCTCCTACGAGCAGTACTTC
NA	TRBV7-9	NA	TRBJ2-7	CSSSYRDPHEQYF	TGTTCCAGCAGCTACAGGGACCCTCACGAGCAGTACTTC
NA	TRBV4-3	NA	TRBJ1-4	CASSQDLAGLGVEKLFF	TGCGCCAGCAGCCAAGATCTGGCAGGATTAGGGGTGGAAAAACTGTTTTTT
NA	TRBV9	NA	TRBJ2-7	CASSLLQASYEQYF	TGTGCCAGCAGCCTTCTCCAGGCCTCCTACGAGCAGTACTTC
NA	TRBV11-3	NA	TRBJ2-1	CASSGGINEQFF	TGTGCCAGCAGTGGAGGGATCAATGAGCAGTTCTTC
TRBD2	TRBV18	NA	TRBJ2-1	CASSGAAGGKYEQFF	TGTGCCAGCTCGGGGGCCGCGGGAGGGAAATATGAGCAGTTCTTC
TRBD2	TRBV7-2	once	TRBJ2-7	CASSLDLAGGAYEQYF	TGTGCCAGCAGCTTAGATCTAGCGGGAGGTGCCTACGAGCAGTACTTC
NA	TRBV19	few	TRBJ1-1	CASSFPGGSTEAFF	TGTGCCAGTAGTTTCCCGGGGGGGAGCACTGAAGCTTTCTTT
NA	TRBV6-6	NA	TRBJ1-5	CASRMGRGQPQHF	TGTGCCAGCAGGATGGGGAGGGGGCAGCCCCAGCATTTT
NA	TRBV5-1	NA	TRBJ2-7	CASSNGLSYEQYF	TGCGCCAGCAGCAATGGACTATCCTACGAGCAGTACTTC
TRBD2	TRBV30	NA	TRBJ2-5	CAWSVPGGEGTQYF	TGTGCCTGGAGTGTCCCAGGAGGGGAGGGGACCCAGTACTTC
NA	TRBV9	few	TRBJ1-2	CASSVEPNYGYTF	TGTGCCAGCAGCGTAGAGCCTAACTATGGCTACACCTTC
TRBD1	TRBV13	NA	TRBJ2-7	CASSSRDRTYEQYF	TGTGCCAGCAGCTCGAGGGACAGAACCTACGAGCAGTACTTC
NA	TRBV6-5	NA	TRBJ1-3	CASSYAGRSGNTIYF	TGTGCCAGCAGTTATGCGGGCCGCTCTGGAAACACCATATATTTT
NA	TRBV19	NA	TRBJ2-2	CASSHDLGELFF	TGTGCCAGTAGTCATGACTTGGGGGAGCTGTTTTTT
TRBD1	TRBV9	NA	TRBJ2-7	CASSDGTGLSYEQYF	TGTGCCAGCAGCGACGGGACAGGACTCTCCTACGAGCAGTACTTC
TRBD1	TRBV15	NA	TRBJ1-4	CATSRVGGTGGNNEKLFF	TGTGCCACCAGCAGAGTGGGCGGGACAGGGGGCAATAATGAAAAACTGTTTTTT
NA	TRBV9	NA	TRBJ1-1	CASSGFTEGTEAFF	TGTGCCAGCAGCGGGTTCACGGAGGGGACTGAAGCTTTCTTT
NA	TRBV30	NA	TRBJ1-6	CAWSGGGASYNSPLHF	TGTGCCTGGAGCGGGGGAGGTGCCTCCTATAATTCCCCCCTCCACTTT
NA	TRBV7-3	NA	TRBJ2-2	CASSQGLTPGGELFF	TGTGCCAGCAGCCAGGGACTTACCCCGGGCGGGGAGCTGTTTTTT
NA	TRBV25-1	NA	TRBJ1-1	CASSEYRGRNTEAFF	TGTGCCAGCAGTGAATATAGGGGCAGGAACACTGAAGCTTTCTTT
TRBD2	TRBV5-5	NA	TRBJ2-5	CASSLSLAGAQETQYF	TGTGCCAGCAGCTTGTCCCTAGCGGGGGCCCAAGAGACCCAGTACTTC
NA	TRBV29-1	NA	TRBJ1-1	CSVEDGQGTEAFF	TGCAGCGTTGAAGATGGGCAGGGCACTGAAGCTTTCTTT
TRBD1	TRBV9	once	TRBJ2-6	CASSAPQGLLYGANVLTF	TGTGCCAGCAGCGCACCACAGGGGCTATTATATGGGGCCAACGTCCTGACTTTC
NA	TRBV30	few	TRBJ2-7	CAWRAPGAGMYEQYF	TGTGCCTGGAGGGCACCAGGGGCCGGGATGTACGAGCAGTACTTC
NA	TRBV5-8	NA	TRBJ2-7	CASSLRREGEQYF	TGTGCCAGCAGCTTGAGGAGAGAGGGCGAGCAGTACTTC
NA	TRBV4-1	few	TRBJ1-5	CASSQDPAGPQHF	TGCGCCAGCAGCCAAGATCCTGCCGGGCCCCAGCATTTT